Listed here are 31 T cell receptor beta chains from one sample, sequenced in a study of T-cell reconstitution after alpha-beta-depleted transplantation in children. The authors prepared the TCRbeta library with unique molecular identifiers. MiXCR was run by TCRdb on the PCR reads, yielding one entry per CDR3 protein. The table shows about 400,000 distinct CDR3 sequences, with about an eighth occurring only once. The sequenced sample was PBMCs, obtained from the stem cell graft. These receptors were collected from a human donor who donated a stem cell graft to a child with Fanconi anemia.

J is TRBJ2-1 and V is TRBV30; TRBD2 might be the D (5 bases). The CDR3 extends over 13 amino acids. Trimming removed 1 base at V and 9 bases at J, with 13 bases between. Looked up from germline, CDR1 is GTSNPN and CDR2 is SVGIG (reference sequence). The CDR3 spells CAWSGTLAAEQFF. Here the CDR3 DNA reads TGTGCCTGGAGTGGTACTCTAGCAGCTGAGCAGTTCTTC.

The sample holds many counts of this clonotype. The V and J genes are TRBV12-3 or TRBV12-4 and TRBJ1-2; D not certain. V gave up 1 base and J gave up 6 bases, with 15 bases separating them. The CDR3 contains 15 residues. The CDR3 DNA sequence: TGTGCCAGCAGTTTAGGTGGTTTGATGAAAGATGGCTACACCTTC. It specifies CASSLGGLMKDGYTF.

Only a few counts were recorded for this clonotype. The genes are TRBV9 and TRBJ2-2, with 8 bases identical to TRBD1. CDR3 size: 15 residues. V lost 0 bases and J lost 3; bases outside the gene matches: 1. From germline, CDR1 is SGDLS and CDR2 YYNGEE. The CDR3 DNA reads as TGTGCCAGCAGCGTAGAGGACAGGGACACCGGGGAGCTGTTTTTT. It codes for CASSVEDRDTGELFF.

The rearrangement uses TRBV9 and TRBJ1-3; 10 positions match TRBD1. Germline lookup yields CDR1 SGDLS and CDR2 YYNGEE. With V trimmed by 3 bases and J by 3 bases, 3 bases remained unmatched. The CDR3 has 15 residues. The CDR3 reads CASSAGTGVGNTIYF. The CDR3 bases are TGTGCCAGCAGCGCCGGGACAGGGGTTGGAAACACCATATATTTT.

This clonotype was counted many times. The rearrangement uses TRBV20-1 and TRBJ1-5; tentatively, D is TRBD1 (5 bases). Trimming shortened V by 2 bases and J by 6 bases, and 17 bases separated the two germline ends. CDR1 is DFQATT, CDR2 SNEGSKA, per germline (reference sequence). CDR3 length: 15 residues. The CDR3 is CSARWGSGPGQPQHF. In nucleotides, the CDR3 is TGCAGTGCTAGATGGGGCTCGGGACCGGGTCAGCCCCAGCATTTT.

This chain links TRBV30 with TRBJ1-6; 10 positions agree with TRBD1. J was trimmed by 8 bases and V by 8 bases; bases with no gene match: 6. The CDR3 runs to 13 residues. Germline V gene data show CDR1 as GTSNPN and CDR2 as SVGIG (reference sequence). The CDR3 loop is CAQAGTGDSPLHF. The DNA for the CDR3 is TGTGCCCAAGCCGGGACAGGGGATTCACCCCTCCACTTT.

J is TRBJ2-7 and V is TRBV11-2; no reliable D call. Trimming cost V 3 bases and J 2 bases, with 8 bases left between them. Germline V gene lookup returns CDR1 SGHAT and CDR2 FQNNGV. The CDR3 has 13 residues. The CDR3 DNA is TGTGCCAGCAGCTTCGGCATACCCTACGAGCAGTACGTC. This encodes CASSFGIPYEQYV.

This clonotype appeared many times. This chain's CDR3 is CASSSTGLRNTIYF. For the CDR3, the DNA is TGCGCCAGCAGCTCTACAGGGCTGAGAAACACCATATATTTT. The V and J genes are TRBV5-1 and TRBJ1-3; D possibly corresponds to TRBD1 (6 bases). With 3 bases removed from V and 5 bases from J, the gap between germline ends came to 12 bases. Germline V gene data show CDR1 as SGHRS and CDR2 as YFSETQ. The CDR3 sequence is 14 residues long.

This clonotype was counted between two and nine times. The V and J genes are TRBV28 and TRBJ2-1; D call uncertain. CDR1 and CDR2 from the germline V gene are MDHEN and SYDVKM. There are 14 residues in the CDR3. Trimming cost V 7 bases and J 5 bases, with 15 bases left between them. The CDR3: CASNRSPVDNEQFF. The CDR3 bases are TGTGCCAGCAATCGAAGTCCAGTCGACAATGAGCAGTTCTTC.

Only a few counts were recorded for this clonotype. V usage is TRBV9 and J usage is TRBJ1-2, with D unclear. The CDR3 is made up of 14 amino acids. CDR1 and CDR2 (germline): SGDLS, YYNGEE. Deletions cut 0 bases from V and 0 bases from J, with 6 bases between. In DNA, the CDR3 is TGTGCCAGCAGCGTAGATGGTACTAACTATGGCTACACCTTC. Protein: CASSVDGTNYGYTF.

Only a few counts were recorded for this clonotype. V gene TRBV7-9 combines with J gene TRBJ1-3, with a weak D call TRBD1 (5 bases). This CDR3 has 13 amino acids. Per the germline V gene, CDR1 is SEHNR and CDR2 is FQNEAQ (reference sequence). The V end was cut by 4 bases, the J end by 3 bases, with 7 bases between. As DNA, the CDR3 is TGTGCCAGCAGCTCGGGGCATGGAAACACCATATATTTT. Its protein product is CASSSGHGNTIYF.

This clonotype was detected many times. The J gene is TRBJ2-1, the V gene TRBV11-2, with a possible D match to TRBD1 (5 bases). This CDR3 region has 12 residues. Looked up from germline, CDR1 is SGHAT and CDR2 is FQNNGV. With 6 bases removed from V and 8 bases from J, the gap between germline ends came to 11 bases. The CDR3 is CASRVGAHEQFF. DNA for the CDR3: TGTGCCAGCAGGGTAGGGGCTCATGAGCAGTTCTTC.

The chain carries TRBV7-3 and TRBJ2-2, with D tentatively TRBD1 (6 bases). The V end lost 4 bases, the J end lost 8 bases, and 17 bases lay between the germline ends. Germline V CDR1 and CDR2: SGHTA, FQGTGA. The CDR3 runs 15 residues. CDR3: CASSSHLQGIGELFF. The CDR3 DNA reads TGTGCCAGCAGCTCCCACCTACAGGGTATTGGGGAGCTGTTTTTT.

The table lists this clonotype with a few counts. The chain is built from TRBV11-2 and TRBJ1-1, with D perhaps TRBD1 (5 bases). The CDR3 loop spans 15 amino acids. Germline V lookup: CDR1 SGHAT, CDR2 FQNNGV. Trimming removed 2 bases from V and 0 bases from J, with 10 bases in between. The CDR3 loop reads CASSLYLGVNTEAFF. As DNA, the CDR3 is TGTGCCAGCAGCTTATATTTGGGGGTGAACACTGAAGCTTTCTTT.

This chain links TRBV27 with TRBJ2-1; D gene ambiguous. V was clipped by 5 bases and J by 2 bases, with 10 bases between them. This CDR3 is 14 amino acids long. CDR1 is MNHEY, CDR2 SMNVEV, per germline (reference sequence). The CDR3 nucleotides read TGTGCCAGCAGTGTCAGAAACCCCTACAATGAGCAGTTCTTC. Amino acids: CASSVRNPYNEQFF.

The chain recombines TRBV9 with TRBJ2-1, with D perhaps matching TRBD2 (6 bases). Trimming cost V 4 bases and J 0 bases, with 11 bases left between them. This CDR3 contains 15 residues. In germline, CDR1 is SGDLS, CDR2 YYNGEE. CDR3 DNA sequence: TGTGCCAGCAGCAAACGCGGGGACTCCTACAATGAGCAGTTCTTC. Its protein is CASSKRGDSYNEQFF.

This clonotype was counted many times. The rearrangement links TRBV6-1 to TRBJ1-6, with no clear D. The germline CDR1 and CDR2 sequences are MNHNS and SASEGT. The CDR3 runs 13 residues. The V gene lost 3 bases and the J gene lost 8 bases, with 8 bases spanning the gap. The DNA of the CDR3 is TGTGCCAGCAGTGAGACTGGGGATTCACCCCTCCACTTT. Protein sequence: CASSETGDSPLHF.

This clonotype has at least ten counts. CDR3 bases: TGTGCCAGCAGTTCCATCATGAACACCGGGGAGCTGTTTTTT. It specifies CASSSIMNTGELFF. The chain combines TRBV12-3 or TRBV12-4 with TRBJ2-2; no reliable D call. CDR3 length equals 14 residues. Trimming took off 4 bases at V and 1 base at J, with 7 bases between the two ends.

The V call is TRBV7-9, the J call TRBJ2-5; maybe TRBD1 (5 bases). Between the trimmed V and J ends, which lost 3 bases and 4 bases, there was a span of 9 bases. Germline V CDR1 and CDR2: SEHNR, FQNEAQ (reference sequence). This CDR3 is built from 13 residues. The CDR3 reads CASSLDTGETQYF. As DNA, the CDR3 is TGTGCCAGCAGCTTGGACACAGGAGAGACCCAGTACTTC.

This clonotype appeared many times. The genes are TRBV5-1 and TRBJ2-7; tentative D call: TRBD1 (5 bases). Germline V gene sequence: CDR1 SGHRS, CDR2 YFSETQ. V lost 4 bases and J 3 bases, leaving 11 bases between the germline ends. This CDR3 contains 13 residues. The CDR3 spells CASSPQGVYEQYF. The CDR3 DNA reads as TGCGCCAGCAGCCCCCAGGGCGTCTACGAGCAGTACTTC.

Only a few counts were recorded for this clonotype. CDR3 sequence: CASGFAGLSYEQYF. CDR3 nucleotides: TGTGCTAGTGGTTTTGCAGGACTCTCCTACGAGCAGTACTTC. The rearrangement joins TRBV12-5 to TRBJ2-7; D possibly corresponds to TRBD2 (5 bases). Trimming removed 3 bases at V and 0 bases at J, with 9 bases between. There are 14 residues in the CDR3. Per germline, CDR1 LGHNT and CDR2 FRNRAP. Based on the CDR3 plus reference TRBV12-5 and TRBJ2-7, the full variable domain is DARVTQTPRHKVTEMGQEVTMRCQPILGHNTVFWYRQTMMQGLELLAYFRNRAPLDDSGMPKDRFSAEMPDATLATLKIQPSEPRDSAVYFCASGFAGLSYEQYFGPGTRLTVT.

V is TRBV6-1 and J is TRBJ2-2; D may be TRBD1 (6 bases). The CDR3 length is 15 residues. Germline V gene sequence: CDR1 MNHNS, CDR2 SASEGT. The ends were cut back, 4 bases at V and 6 bases at J, with 15 bases in the middle. The CDR3 spells CASSASGDSSGELFF. The CDR3 nucleotides are TGTGCCAGCAGTGCTTCAGGGGATTCTTCCGGGGAGCTGTTTTTT.

In its sample, this clonotype was seen a few times. The chain uses TRBV4-3 and TRBJ2-2, with D tentatively TRBD1 or TRBD2 (5 bases each). This CDR3 spans 16 amino acids. CDR1 LGHNA and CDR2 YSLEER come from the germline V gene. Trimming took off 0 bases at V and 5 bases at J, with 13 bases between the two ends. CDR3 loop: CASSQDWGMVTGELFF. The DNA for the CDR3 is TGCGCCAGCAGCCAAGATTGGGGGATGGTGACCGGGGAGCTGTTTTTT.

V and J are TRBV12-3 or TRBV12-4 and TRBJ2-1; TRBD1 matches at 10 bases. V shed 6 bases and J 8 bases; nucleotides not matched to a gene: 10. The CDR3 runs to 15 residues. The CDR3 region has the DNA TGTGCCAGCAGAACCGGGACAGGGGACATAGATGAGCAGTTCTTC. Translated, it gives CASRTGTGDIDEQFF.

This clonotype occurred many times. This chain connects TRBV5-1 to TRBJ1-5; TRBD1 aligns across 9 bases. The CDR3 is 15 residues long. V shed 0 bases, J shed 6 bases, and the junction held 4 bases outside the gene matches. From germline, CDR1 is SGHRS and CDR2 YFSETQ. The CDR3 spells CASSLEGQGSQPQHF. CDR3 in DNA: TGCGCCAGCAGCTTGGAGGGACAGGGATCTCAGCCCCAGCATTTT.

A few counts support this clonotype. The chain has TRBV7-9 and TRBJ2-5; D is unresolved. The ends were cut back, 2 bases at V and 2 bases at J, with 12 bases in the middle. Germline V gives CDR1 SEHNR, CDR2 FQNEAQ (reference sequence). The CDR3 is 15 amino acids. The CDR3 protein is CASSLKGGLQETQYF. The CDR3 DNA reads TGTGCCAGCAGCTTAAAGGGTGGCTTGCAAGAGACCCAGTACTTC.

Of note for this clonotype: The junction does not match germline at one end; this may be a read error. This chain joins TRBV5-1 and TRBJ1-2; no clear D. The V gene's germline CDR1 is SGHRS and CDR2 YFSETQ. CDR3 length: 12 residues. The CDR3, as DNA: TGCGGCAGCAGCTTGGAGTTTAGGGGCTACACCTTC. Translation: CGSSLEFRGYTF.

The genes are TRBV20-1 and TRBJ1-1; D gene ambiguous. V was trimmed by 1 base and J by 4 bases, leaving 7 bases between them. Germline V gene data show CDR1 as DFQATT and CDR2 as SNEGSKA (reference sequence). This CDR3 has 12 amino acids. CDR3 DNA sequence: TGCAGTGCTAGAGTGTCGAGCACTGAAGCTTTCTTT. Translation gives CSARVSSTEAFF.

The V call is TRBV7-2, the J call TRBJ2-5; D tentatively reads TRBD1 or TRBD2 (7 bases each). Germline CDR1 reads SGHTA; CDR2 reads FQGNSA. The CDR3 runs 14 residues. V was trimmed by 8 bases and J by 5 bases, leaving 18 bases between them. CDR3 sequence reads: CASARGGAGETQYF. The CDR3 DNA reads TGTGCCAGCGCCAGGGGGGGGGCCGGGGAGACCCAGTACTTC.

This sequence joins TRBV7-8 and TRBJ1-1, with TRBD1 as a possible D gene (6 bases). This CDR3 has 16 residues. Deletions cut 1 base from V and 5 bases from J, with 17 bases between. CDR1 SGHVS and CDR2 FQNEAQ come from the germline V gene. CDR3: CASSLVFGGMYTEAFF. DNA for the CDR3: TGTGCCAGCAGCTTAGTTTTCGGGGGCATGTATACTGAAGCTTTCTTT.

The chain combines TRBV29-1 with TRBJ2-7; the D is unclear. The V gene lost 7 bases and the J gene lost 2 bases, with 12 bases spanning the gap. The CDR3 runs to 12 residues. The germline CDR1 and CDR2 sequences are SQVTM and ANQGSEA. CDR3 sequence: CSGGPSPYEQYF. DNA of the CDR3: TGCAGCGGCGGACCCTCCCCCTACGAGCAGTACTTC.